The 28 T cell receptor beta chains below come from one sample, sequenced in a study of blood T cell repertoires in COVID-19. The protocol was immunoSEQ multiplex PCR, while the TCRdb copy is restricted to in-frame clones and leaves out a portion. Altogether a few hundred thousand clones are present, roughly 85% being singletons, with the ten largest covering approximately 5.1%. The sample consisted of peripheral blood. These receptors all come from a man aged 50-59 years with active or convalescent COVID-19.

The DNA for the CDR3 is TGTGCCAGCAGCCAAGATGGTCGGGGAGGCTATGGCTACACCTTC. Its protein product is CASSQDGRGGYGYTF. This chain joins TRBV4-2 and TRBJ1-2, with D unclear. The length of the CDR3 is 15 residues. CDR1 LGHNA and CDR2 YNFKEQ come from the germline V gene. The V end lost 0 bases, the J end lost 4 bases, and 12 bases lay between the germline ends.

The gene calls are TRBV24-1 and TRBJ1-2; D is perhaps TRBD1 (5 bases). Deletions cut 3 bases from V and 1 base from J, with 11 bases between. There are 15 residues in the CDR3. Germline assignment: CDR1 KGHDR and CDR2 SFDVKD. This CDR3 is CATSDAGTDNYGYTF. DNA for the CDR3: TGTGCCACCAGTGATGCGGGGACGGATAACTATGGCTACACCTTC.

In DNA form, the CDR3 reads TGTGCCAGCAGTTTTTCATCTAGCACCATATATTTT. It translates to CASSFSSSTIYF. V is TRBV12-3 or TRBV12-4 and J is TRBJ1-3, with D unresolved. V lost 3 bases to trimming and J lost 9 bases, with 9 bases between them. The CDR3 consists of 12 residues.

The J gene is TRBJ2-7, the V gene TRBV19, with 11 positions matching TRBD1. V dropped 5 bases and J dropped 4; count of bases not matched to a gene: 10. The CDR3 totals 16 residues. The V gene's germline CDR1 is LNHDA and CDR2 SQIVND (reference sequence). CDR3 DNA sequence: TGTGCCAGTAGTGGGTTTACCGGGACAGGGGGATACGAGCAGTACTTC. Encoded protein: CASSGFTGTGGYEQYF.

The V gene is TRBV19, the J gene TRBJ2-1, with 10 nucleotides matching TRBD2. Germline CDR1 LNHDA, CDR2 SQIVND (reference sequence). V was pared by 3 bases and J by 3 bases, with 2 bases of the junction left unmatched. CDR3 length: 15 amino acids. The CDR3 DNA follows: TGTGCCAGTAGTATGCTAGCGGGAGTCTACAATGAGCAGTTCTTC. The encoded protein is CASSMLAGVYNEQFF.

The chain employs TRBV15 and TRBJ2-3, with 8 nucleotides matching TRBD2. Germline lookup yields CDR1 LNHNV and CDR2 YYDKDF (reference sequence). The V segment lost 3 bases and the J segment 4 bases; nucleotides outside the gene matches: 9. CDR3 length equals 16 residues. Here the CDR3 reads CATSRGDGRAADTQYF. CDR3 DNA: TGTGCCACCAGCAGGGGGGACGGGAGGGCCGCAGATACGCAGTATTTT.

This chain uses TRBV3-1 (or the pseudogene TRBV3-2) with TRBJ1-2, with 8 bases that match TRBD1. The CDR3 is 14 amino acids. With 4 bases clipped from V and 4 bases from J, the junction kept 5 bases outside the gene matches. Germline CDR1 and CDR2: LGHDT and YNNKEL (reference sequence). The CDR3 loop reads CASSPGTGSYGYTF. The CDR3 DNA reads TGTGCCAGCAGCCCGGGGACAGGTAGCTATGGCTACACCTTC.

The rearrangement links TRBV28 to TRBJ2-6, with D possibly TRBD2 on 6 matching bases. The CDR3 has 17 amino acids. Germline-derived CDR1 and CDR2 are MDHEN and SYDVKM. Trimming removed 3 bases at V and 4 bases at J, with 16 bases between. For the CDR3, the DNA is TGTGCCAGCAGTTTCGGGGGTGTCGGCTCCGGGGCCAACGTCCTGACTTTC. Protein sequence: CASSFGGVGSGANVLTF.

The CDR3 is CSVRGRNEQFF. CDR3 DNA: TGCAGCGTTAGGGGGCGCAATGAGCAGTTCTTC. This chain joins TRBV29-1 and TRBJ2-1, with TRBD1 identical over 7 bases. J gave up 6 bases and V 5 bases, and 1 base lay outside the gene matches. CDR3 length: 11 amino acids. Germline values: CDR1 SQVTM, CDR2 ANQGSEA.

This clone was observed a few times. The DNA for the CDR3 is TGTGCCAGCAGTGAACCCACTCATAGCAATCAGCCCCAGCATTTT. It specifies CASSEPTHSNQPQHF. This chain joins TRBV28 and TRBJ1-5; no clear D. The germline V and J ends were trimmed by 5 bases and 0 bases, with 11 bases remaining between them. The V gene's germline CDR1 is MDHEN and CDR2 SYDVKM. The CDR3 contains 15 residues. Based on the CDR3 plus reference TRBV28 and TRBJ1-5, the full variable domain is DVKVTQSSRYLVKRTGEKVFLECVQDMDHENMFWYRQDPGLGLRLIYFSYDVKMKEKGDIPEGYSVSREKKERFSLILESASTNQTSMYLCASSEPTHSNQPQHFGDGTRLSIL.

This rearrangement joins TRBV7-7 to TRBJ1-2, with 11 bases lining up with TRBD1. The germline gives CDR1 SSHAT, CDR2 FNYEAQ (reference sequence). V lost 5 bases and J lost 5; bases outside the gene matches: 10. CDR3 length: 16 amino acids. The CDR3 nucleotides are TGTGCCAGCAGCCCGGACAGGGGGCTTTATTGGTATGGCTACACCTTC. Residues: CASSPDRGLYWYGYTF.

V is TRBV3-1 (or the pseudogene TRBV3-2) and J is TRBJ1-1; a weak D match, TRBD1 (6 bases). Germline lookup yields CDR1 LGHDT and CDR2 YNNKEL (reference sequence). The ends were cut back, 4 bases at V and 3 bases at J, with 12 bases in the middle. The length of the CDR3 is 14 residues. Written as DNA, the CDR3 is TGTGCCAGCAGCCCAATGACAGGACACACTGAAGCTTTCTTT. It codes for CASSPMTGHTEAFF.

This clone appeared once. This chain joins TRBV13 and TRBJ2-5, with D maybe TRBD1 (6 bases). V was clipped by 4 bases and J by 5 bases, with 11 bases between them. Germline values: CDR1 PRHDT, CDR2 FYEKMQ (reference sequence). The CDR3 contains 13 residues. CDR3 sequence reads: CASSYDRWETQYF. In DNA, the CDR3 is TGTGCCAGCAGCTACGACAGGTGGGAGACCCAGTACTTC. The variable domain in full, with the rest retrieved from reference TRBV13 and TRBJ2-5, is AAGVIQSPRHLIKEKRETATLKCYPIPRHDTVYWYQQGPGQDPQFLISFYEKMQSDKGSIPDRFSAQQFSDYHSELNMSSLELGDSALYFCASSYDRWETQYFGPGTRLLVL.

The V call is TRBV7-3, the J call TRBJ2-7; D possibly corresponds to TRBD2 (6 bases). Trimming stripped 3 bases from V and 2 bases from J, with 14 bases between. Germline CDR1 SGHTA, CDR2 FQGTGA. This CDR3 region has 15 residues. CDR3 in DNA: TGTGCCAGCAGCTTGGAGGGATCCCCCACCTACGAGCAGTACTTC. Its translation: CASSLEGSPTYEQYF.

This sequence joins TRBV30 and TRBJ1-6, with TRBD1 matching 9 bases. Germline loops: CDR1 GTSNPN, CDR2 SVGIG (reference sequence). The V and J ends lost 2 bases and 8 bases, in that order; junction bases with no gene match: 10. The CDR3 spans 16 residues. The CDR3 region is CAWSSDRGYGDSPLHF. The CDR3 DNA sequence: TGTGCCTGGAGTTCCGACAGGGGGTACGGGGATTCACCCCTCCACTTT.

The chain employs TRBV7-3 and TRBJ2-1, with 8 positions matching TRBD2. Germline values: CDR1 SGHTA, CDR2 FQGTGA. Trimming took 5 bases from V and 6 from J; bases not matched to a gene: 9. This CDR3 comprises 15 residues. In DNA form, the CDR3 reads TGTGCCAGCAGCCCGACTAGCGAAGCCCTCAATGAGCAGTTCTTC. Translating gives CASSPTSEALNEQFF.

This chain joins TRBV6-5 and TRBJ1-2, with 7 bases matching TRBD1. Trimming cost V 0 bases and J 6 bases; bases outside gene matches: 7. This CDR3 is 15 amino acids long. Looked up from germline, CDR1 is MNHEY and CDR2 is SVGAGI. The CDR3, as DNA: TGTGCCAGCAGTTACTCCGGGGACAGTTTCAATGGCTACACCTTC. Encoded protein: CASSYSGDSFNGYTF.

This clone was found a few times. This rearrangement joins TRBV7-2 to TRBJ1-5, with 7 bases lining up with TRBD1. V shed 6 bases and J 0 bases; nucleotides not matched to a gene: 11. In germline, CDR1 is SGHTA, CDR2 FQGNSA. There are 17 residues in the CDR3. The CDR3 sequence: CASSQGGRTYSNQPQHF. In nucleotides, the CDR3 is TGTGCCAGCAGTCAAGGGGGCAGAACTTATAGCAATCAGCCCCAGCATTTT.

The chain couples TRBV27 to TRBJ2-1, with 7 bases lining up with TRBD2. Losses at the gene ends were 6 bases for V and 7 bases for J; bases not matched to a gene: 12. CDR3 length: 15 residues. From germline, CDR1 is MNHEY and CDR2 SMNVEV (reference sequence). DNA of the CDR3: TGTGCCAGCAGCCTACTGGGGGAGGGCCCGAATGAGCAGTTCTTC. It encodes CASSLLGEGPNEQFF.

The chain couples TRBV21-1 to TRBJ2-2; the D call in the table, TRBD1, was not verified against the DNA. TRBV21-1 has pseudogene status. This CDR3 comprises 13 residues. CDR3 in DNA: TGTGCCCGCGAAACAGAGAACACCGGGGAGCTGTTTTTT. Translated: CARETENTGELFF.

The genes are TRBV7-9 and TRBJ1-2, with 9 bases that match TRBD1. With V trimmed by 9 bases and J by 4 bases, 12 bases remained unmatched. Germline values: CDR1 SEHNR, CDR2 FQNEAQ (reference sequence). The CDR3 is 15 residues long. CDR3: CARKTDRGKFYGYTF. The CDR3 region has the DNA TGTGCCAGAAAGACGGACAGGGGAAAGTTCTATGGCTACACCTTC.

The J gene is TRBJ2-7, the V gene TRBV3-1 (or the pseudogene TRBV3-2); maybe TRBD2 (6 bases). This CDR3 spans 15 amino acids. Trimming left V 1 base short and J 6 bases short, with 16 bases between. The germline CDR1 and CDR2 sequences are LGHDT and YNNKEL (reference sequence). CDR3 nucleotide sequence: TGTGCCAGCAGCCAAGTAAGCGGTGCGGGGCTCGAGCAGTACTTC. Translated, it gives CASSQVSGAGLEQYF.

The chain carries TRBV28 and TRBJ1-3; the D gene is possibly TRBD1 (5 bases). Trimming shortened V by 7 bases and J by 2 bases, and 15 bases separated the two germline ends. CDR3 size: 15 residues. Germline V CDR1 and CDR2: MDHEN, SYDVKM. The CDR3 reads CASTGGIPTGNTIYF. CDR3 sequence (DNA): TGTGCCAGCACCGGGGGAATCCCCACTGGAAACACCATATATTTT. Full variable domain (missing parts from reference TRBV28 and TRBJ1-3): DVKVTQSSRYLVKRTGEKVFLECVQDMDHENMFWYRQDPGLGLRLIYFSYDVKMKEKGDIPEGYSVSREKKERFSLILESASTNQTSMYLCASTGGIPTGNTIYFGEGSWLTVV.

This chain links TRBV6-5 with TRBJ1-1; 9 bases are shared with TRBD1. This CDR3 is 13 amino acids long. CDR1 is MNHEY, CDR2 SVGAGI, per germline. The trim removed 6 bases at V and 4 bases at J, leaving 3 bases unmatched. CDR3 loop: CASSRDRVTEAFF. The CDR3 nucleotides read TGTGCCAGCAGCCGGGACAGGGTCACTGAAGCTTTCTTT.

The genes are TRBV5-6 and TRBJ2-2; 10 nucleotides agree with TRBD1. The CDR3 covers 15 residues. CDR1 and CDR2 from the germline V gene are SGHDT and YYEEEE. V dropped 3 bases and J dropped 6; count of bases not matched to a gene: 5. The CDR3 spells CASSSGTGEPGELFF. The CDR3 DNA follows: TGTGCCAGCAGCTCTGGGACAGGGGAACCCGGGGAGCTGTTTTTT.

V usage is TRBV2 and J usage is TRBJ1-1, with 7 bases lining up with TRBD1. This CDR3 has 15 amino acids. With V trimmed by 4 bases and J by 1 base, 6 bases remained unmatched. Germline assignment: CDR1 SNHLY and CDR2 FYNNEI. CDR3 in DNA: TGTGCCAGCAGTGGGACAGGCCTCGGGAACACTGAAGCTTTCTTT. Translation gives CASSGTGLGNTEAFF.

The chain employs TRBV6-2 or TRBV6-3 and TRBJ2-3; the match to TRBD1 covers 8 bases. This CDR3 has 16 amino acids. With V trimmed by 5 bases and J by 1 base, 8 bases remained unmatched. The V gene's germline CDR1 is MNHEY and CDR2 SVGEGT. The CDR3 sequence: CASSPNKGQGTDTQYF. In DNA form, the CDR3 reads TGTGCCAGCAGTCCGAATAAGGGACAGGGCACAGATACGCAGTATTTT.

This chain joins TRBV5-4 and TRBJ2-1, with D possibly TRBD1 on 5 matching bases. Deletions cut 0 bases from V and 8 bases from J, with 6 bases between. CDR3 length: 12 amino acids. Germline lookup yields CDR1 SGHNT and CDR2 YYREEE (reference sequence). The CDR3 sequence is CASSLEGYEQFF. The DNA of the CDR3 is TGTGCCAGCAGCTTGGAGGGGTATGAGCAGTTCTTC.